A selection of T cell receptor beta chains follows, all from one sample in a study of T cells in Graves' hyperthyroidism and ophthalmopathy. TCRdb redid the calling of the multiplex PCR reads with MiXCR, one entry per CDR3 protein. There are approximately 600,000 distinct CDR3 sequences in the sample; less than 25% occur only once, and around a third lies in the top ten. The specimen sequenced was blood. Source of these receptors: a man aged 25-45 years with Graves' ophthalmopathy. Both conserved end residues are part of each CDR3. D genes are given only for firm matches. Part of the rows lack a size; the others show once, few, many or a class for expanded clones.

>-|TRBV4-2|TRBJ1-2|-
TGTGCCAGCAGCCAAGATCGTCTCGGTAACTATGGCTACACCTTC
CASSQDRLGNYGYTF
>few|TRBV30|TRBJ1-1|-
TGTGCCTGGTGGGCATTCATGAACACTGAAGCTTTCTTT
CAWWAFMNTEAFF
>many|TRBV19|TRBJ2-7|TRBD2
TGTGCCAGTAGTATCACGACTAGCGGGAGTTACGAGCAGTACTTC
CASSITTSGSYEQYF
>many|TRBV20-1|TRBJ2-7|TRBD2
TGCAGTGCTAGAGCTAGCGGGAGAGGCAACGAGCAGTACTTC
CSARASGRGNEQYF
>few|TRBV29-1|TRBJ2-1|-
TGCAGCGTTGATGGGGTTAACAATGAGCAGTTCTTC
CSVDGVNNEQFF
>-|TRBV5-4|TRBJ1-2|-
TGTGCCAGCAGCTTACCAGGACGGAACTATGGCTACACCTTC
CASSLPGRNYGYTF
>-|TRBV7-8|TRBJ2-2|TRBD1
TGTGCCAGCAGCACCCGGGACAGGGGGTTTCTGGGGGAGCTGTTTTTT
CASSTRDRGFLGELFF
>-|TRBV29-1|TRBJ2-3|-
TGCAGCGTAGAGCGGACAGGAGCGGGGGCAGATACGCAGTATTTT
CSVERTGAGADTQYF
>-|TRBV7-3|TRBJ1-6|-
TGTGCCAGCAGCTTATTAGCTGGACCAATCAATTCACCCCTCCACTTT
CASSLLAGPINSPLHF
>few|TRBV20-1|TRBJ1-5|-
TGCAGTGCTAGAGGCTCACCCAGGAGGGGCCTTAATCAGCCCCAGCATTTT
CSARGSPRRGLNQPQHF
>once|TRBV5-1|TRBJ2-1|TRBD2
TGCGCCAGCAGCTTGGGAGGGACTACTACCAATGAGCAGTTCTTC
CASSLGGTTTNEQFF